Below are 11 T cell receptor beta chains sequenced from a single sample in a study of identical twins. One entry per CDR3 protein, called by TCRdb with MiXCR from the 5' RACE reads. This table has about 890,000 distinct CDR3 sequences, 10% to 15% appearing once. The same data also went into a second study, on yellow fever vaccine responses in identical twins.

The sample was PBMCs. All receptors derive from a woman between 18 and 30 years old in good health.

This clonotype was counted a few times. The rearrangement uses TRBV12-3 or TRBV12-4 and TRBJ2-3; 10 bases fit TRBD2. V lost 7 bases and J lost 5; bases outside the gene matches: 12. CDR3 length: 16 residues. The CDR3 DNA sequence: TGTGCCAGCACTTCCCCGGGGATAGCGGGAGGAGATACGCAGTATTTT. Protein sequence: CASTSPGIAGGDTQYF.

This clonotype was seen a handful of times. The chain joins TRBV3-1 to TRBJ1-1, with D perhaps matching TRBD1 (6 bases). With 5 bases removed from V and 7 bases from J, the gap between germline ends came to 17 bases. This CDR3 comprises 14 residues. Looked up from germline, CDR1 is LGHDT and CDR2 is YNNKEL (reference sequence). The CDR3 spells CASSKRGVGSEAFF. In DNA, the CDR3 is TGTGCCAGCAGCAAAAGGGGGGTCGGCAGTGAAGCTTTCTTT. The full variable domain, in which reference TRBV3-1 and TRBJ1-1 provide the parts outside the CDR3, is DTAVSQTPKYLVTQMGNDKSIKCEQNLGHDTMYWYKQDSKKFLKIMFSYNNKELIINETVPNRFSPKSPDKAHLNLHINSLELGDSAVYFCASSKRGVGSEAFFGQGTRLTVV.

This clonotype was seen repeatedly, ten times or more. The chain joins TRBV24-1 to TRBJ2-1; D uncertain. CDR3 size: 17 residues. Germline CDR1 and CDR2: KGHDR and SFDVKD. Trimming took off 6 bases at V and 0 bases at J, with 17 bases between the two ends. CDR3 sequence reads: CATSMTVEASSYNEQFF. For the CDR3, the DNA is TGTGCCACCAGTATGACGGTCGAGGCGAGCTCCTACAATGAGCAGTTCTTC.

In its sample, this clonotype was seen a few times. CDR3: CASRTISGSSYNEQFF. CDR3 sequence (DNA): TGTGCCAGCAGGACCATTAGCGGAAGCTCCTACAATGAGCAGTTCTTC. The chain has TRBV12-3 or TRBV12-4 and TRBJ2-1, with a weak D call TRBD2 (6 bases). Trimming left V 6 bases short and J 0 bases short, with 15 bases between. The CDR3 is 16 residues long.

This clonotype occurred many times. The chain carries TRBV15 and TRBJ2-2, with 8 bases fitting TRBD1. Germline trimming cut 5 bases from V and 4 bases from J; bases unmatched to any gene: 9. CDR1 and CDR2 from the germline V gene are LNHNV and YYDKDF (reference sequence). CDR3 length: 16 amino acids. The CDR3 DNA reads as TGTGCCACCAGCTCCCGAGACAGGGGTGCCACCGGGGAGCTGTTTTTT. Translating gives CATSSRDRGATGELFF. The whole variable domain, remainder taken from reference TRBV15 and TRBJ2-2, is DAMVIQNPRYQVTQFGKPVTLSCSQTLNHNVMYWYQQKSSQAPKLLFHYYDKDFNNEADTPDNFQSRRPNTSFCFLDIRSPGLGDTAMYLCATSSRDRGATGELFFGEGSRLTVL.

About this clonotype itself: A far larger clone is only one base removed, so a read error is likely. This is likely a read error, given that the CDR3 carries no conserved phenylalanine or tryptophan at its end. The genes are TRBV7-9 and TRBJ2-1; D not resolved. The V gene's germline CDR1 is SEHNR and CDR2 FQNEAQ (reference sequence). V lost 3 bases to trimming and J lost 7 bases, with 4 bases between them. This CDR3 is built from 11 residues. The CDR3 sequence: CASSLMNEQFS. In DNA, the CDR3 is TGTGCCAGCAGCTTGATGAATGAGCAGTTCTCC.

This clonotype was seen a few times. The chain is built from TRBV7-9 and TRBJ2-1, with TRBD2 as a possible D gene (5 bases). Germline CDR1 and CDR2: SEHNR and FQNEAQ (reference sequence). Trimming took off 2 bases at V and 10 bases at J, with 12 bases between the two ends. The CDR3 is 13 amino acids. The CDR3 is CASSLSPAEEQFF. CDR3 coding DNA: TGTGCCAGCAGCTTATCCCCAGCGGAGGAGCAGTTCTTC.

The rearrangement uses TRBV10-3 and TRBJ2-2; 10 bases fit TRBD2. V gave up 10 bases and J gave up 5 bases; unmatched junction bases: 10. In germline, CDR1 is ENHRY, CDR2 SYGVKD. The CDR3 sequence is 15 residues long. In DNA form, the CDR3 reads TGTGCCACTGGACTAGCGGCACCTCCGACCGGGGAGCTGTTTTTT. Its translation: CATGLAAPPTGELFF.

In its sample, this clonotype was seen a few times. The rearrangement links TRBV19 to TRBJ1-2, with a possible D match to TRBD1 (5 bases). The CDR3 covers 17 residues. Trimming stripped 6 bases from V and 0 bases from J, with 20 bases between. Germline V gene lookup returns CDR1 LNHDA and CDR2 SQIVND (reference sequence). In nucleotides, the CDR3 is TGTGCCAGTAGCATAACGTATGGGGGGATACCTAACTATGGCTACACCTTC. This gives the protein CASSITYGGIPNYGYTF.

This clonotype was seen at least ten times. The chain combines TRBV20-1 with TRBJ2-1; D may be TRBD2 (5 bases). V was clipped by 0 bases and J by 0 bases, with 12 bases between them. This CDR3 comprises 16 residues. From germline, CDR1 is DFQATT and CDR2 SNEGSKA (reference sequence). The CDR3 nucleotides read TGCAGTGCTAGAGATCGGAGCGACTACTCCTACAATGAGCAGTTCTTC. Translation gives CSARDRSDYSYNEQFF.

This clonotype was detected a few times. V and J are TRBV3-1 and TRBJ2-1; D might be TRBD2 (6 bases). Between the trimmed V and J ends, which lost 0 bases and 2 bases, there was a span of 17 bases. This CDR3 is 18 amino acids long. From germline, CDR1 is LGHDT and CDR2 YNNKEL (reference sequence). The CDR3 region is CASSQEPNSGHPYNEQFF. The CDR3 DNA is TGTGCCAGCAGCCAAGAACCCAATAGCGGCCACCCCTACAATGAGCAGTTCTTC.